This T cell receptor (beta chain) was profiled in a study of vaccination and CD4 T cells after COVID-19. Treatment denoted: 10-day PBMC culture with coronavirus spike peptide pools or control peptides (ViraFEST assay). Cultured CD4+ T-cell DNA underwent Oncomine TCR Beta short-read sequencing. One entry per CDR3 protein results from TCRdb running MiXCR on the PCR reads. The sample has 20,000 or so distinct CDR3 sequences; 35% to 40% are singletons. The CDR3 runs to 16 residues. The germline V gene has CDR1 LNHNV and CDR2 YYDKDF (reference sequence). Trimming cost V 8 bases and J 6 bases, with 24 bases left between them. This clonotype has more than one count but fewer than ten. Its antigen is unknown.

The sample was CD4+ T cells from blood, cultured in vitro, taken before SARS-CoV-2 vaccination. V usage is TRBV15 and J usage is TRBJ2-3, with D perhaps matching TRBD1 or TRBD2 (6 bases each). This clonotype originated in a human donor who received a COVID-19 vaccine. The CDR3 nucleotides are TGTGCCACCCGGGGGACTGGGGGCCGGTGGTCTGATACGCAGTATTTT. Translation: CATRGTGGRWSDTQYF.